The source of this T cell receptor (beta chain) is a study of OX40 agonist ivuxolimab in advanced cancers. Notes on the study in general: Clones of CD4+ and CD8+ blood T cells grew by week 6 at doses of 0.1 to 3.0 mg/kg. CD8+ T cells showed, on average, more clonal expansion than CD4+ cells.

This clone was recorded only once. What it recognizes is unknown. The data were produced by immunoSEQ multiplex PCR, yet TCRdb's version contains in-frame clones alone and is incomplete. Of tens of thousands of clones in the sample, approximately 83% were seen once. The origin of this receptor is an adult with an advanced solid tumor such as melanoma, head and neck, liver or kidney cancer. Sequencing was performed on CD4+ or CD8+ T cells sorted from blood, taken in a trial of the OX40 agonist ivuxolimab.

For the CDR3, the DNA is TGCAGCGTTGTGGGGACTAGCGGGGGCCACAATGAGCAGTTCTTC. It yields the protein CSVVGTSGGHNEQFF. The chain uses TRBV29-1 and TRBJ2-1, with 14 nucleotides matching TRBD2. Germline V gives CDR1 SQVTM, CDR2 ANQGSEA. V lost 4 bases, J lost 5 bases, and 4 bases stayed unmatched. The length of the CDR3 is 15 residues.